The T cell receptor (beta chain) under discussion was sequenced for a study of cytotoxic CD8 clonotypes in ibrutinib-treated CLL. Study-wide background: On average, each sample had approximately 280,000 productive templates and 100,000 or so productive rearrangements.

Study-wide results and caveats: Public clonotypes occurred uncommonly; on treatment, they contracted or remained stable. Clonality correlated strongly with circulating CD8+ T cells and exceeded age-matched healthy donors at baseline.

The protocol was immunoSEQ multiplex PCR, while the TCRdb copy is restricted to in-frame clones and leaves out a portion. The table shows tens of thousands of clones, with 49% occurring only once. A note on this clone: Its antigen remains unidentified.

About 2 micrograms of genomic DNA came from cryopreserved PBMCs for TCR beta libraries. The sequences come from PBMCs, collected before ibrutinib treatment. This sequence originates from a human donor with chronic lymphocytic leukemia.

This chain's CDR3 is CASTRWGGQYF. The CDR3 region has the DNA TGTGCCAGCACCAGATGGGGTGGGCAGTACTTC. The chain employs TRBV2 and TRBJ2-7; no clear D gene. Germline values: CDR1 SNHLY, CDR2 FYNNEI. The CDR3 has 11 residues. Trimming cost V 7 bases and J 9 bases, with 13 bases left between them.